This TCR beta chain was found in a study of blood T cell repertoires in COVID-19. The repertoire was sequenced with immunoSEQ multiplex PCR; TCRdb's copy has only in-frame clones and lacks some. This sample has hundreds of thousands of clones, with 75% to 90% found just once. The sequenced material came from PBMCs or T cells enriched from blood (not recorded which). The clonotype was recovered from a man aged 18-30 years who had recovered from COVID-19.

The CDR3 DNA follows: TGTGCCACCAGCGGAAAGACAGGGGAAAGCGCTAACTATGGCTACACCTTC. It is translated as CATSGKTGESANYGYTF. V and J are TRBV15 and TRBJ1-2; 8 bases agree with TRBD1. CDR3 length: 17 amino acids. The V gene's germline CDR1 is LNHNV and CDR2 YYDKDF (reference sequence). Unmatched junction bases numbered 11, after V lost 5 bases and J lost 0 bases.